Presented here are 13 T cell receptor beta chains from one specimen sequenced in a study of T-cell memory formation after mild COVID-19. MiXCR, applied by TCRdb to the 5' RACE reads, yields one record per CDR3 protein. The table has about 360,000 distinct CDR3 sequences, 13% to 15% seen once. Sequenced material: PBMCs or a T cell subset sorted from them (not recorded which). The source is a man younger than 35 who had mild COVID-19 (a few samples of this study predate the infection). Cell type and time point are not known.

This clonotype was seen many times. V gene TRBV5-1 combines with J gene TRBJ2-3; the D gene is possibly TRBD1 (5 bases). V was cut by 4 bases and J by 5 bases, with 14 bases left in between. This CDR3 has 14 amino acids. Germline assignment: CDR1 SGHRS and CDR2 YFSETQ. The CDR3 reads CASSADSAGDTQYF. The DNA for the CDR3 is TGCGCCAGCAGCGCCGACAGCGCCGGAGATACGCAGTATTTT.

The rearrangement joins TRBV6-5 to TRBJ2-1; 8 bases match TRBD2. The CDR3 runs to 15 residues. Germline trimming cut 5 bases from V and 4 bases from J; bases unmatched to any gene: 7. Germline V gene sequence: CDR1 MNHEY, CDR2 SVGAGI. CDR3 residues: CASSNSGVDYNEQFF. CDR3 nucleotide sequence: TGTGCCAGCAGTAATAGCGGGGTCGATTACAATGAGCAGTTCTTC.

Only a few counts were recorded for this clonotype. V and J are TRBV28 and TRBJ2-1, with D possibly called TRBD1 or TRBD2 (5 bases each). The CDR3 contains 14 residues. Per the germline V gene, CDR1 is MDHEN and CDR2 is SYDVKM. V lost 10 bases and J 10 bases, leaving 23 bases between the germline ends. Here the CDR3 reads CATLPRGPRREQFF. The CDR3 coding sequence is TGTGCCACCCTCCCTAGGGGACCCCGGAGGGAGCAGTTCTTC.

The CDR3 is CASHLDGAYEQYF. CDR3 DNA sequence: TGCGCCAGCCACCTCGACGGTGCCTACGAGCAGTACTTC. The rearrangement uses TRBV5-1 and TRBJ2-7; D uncertain. CDR3 length equals 13 residues. The germline gives CDR1 SGHRS, CDR2 YFSETQ. The V end lost 7 bases, the J end lost 2 bases, and 13 bases lay between the germline ends.

This clonotype turned up a few times. The gene calls are TRBV9 and TRBJ2-3, with D perhaps matching TRBD1 or TRBD2 (5 bases each). V was cut by 0 bases and J by 3 bases, with 14 bases left in between. From germline, CDR1 is SGDLS and CDR2 YYNGEE. The CDR3 loop spans 16 amino acids. The CDR3 bases are TGTGCCAGCAGCGTAGGGGACCCGGGACGGACAGATACGCAGTATTTT. Protein: CASSVGDPGRTDTQYF.

This clonotype turned up a few times. The V call is TRBV7-2, the J call TRBJ1-6, with 7 positions matching TRBD1. The length of the CDR3 is 15 residues. Losses at the gene ends were 1 base for V and 14 bases for J; bases not matched to a gene: 11. The germline gives CDR1 SGHTA, CDR2 FQGNSA. CDR3 in amino acids: CASSLGDSTVRALHF. The CDR3 DNA sequence: TGTGCCAGCAGCTTAGGGGACAGTACAGTCAGGGCCCTCCACTTT.

V is TRBV7-9 and J is TRBJ1-4; tentatively, D is TRBD1 (5 bases). CDR3 length equals 12 residues. Germline V CDR1 and CDR2: SEHNR, FQNEAQ (reference sequence). The V end lost 5 bases, the J end lost 7 bases, and 8 bases lay between the germline ends. CDR3 residues: CASSAQGEKLFF. Here the CDR3 DNA reads TGTGCCAGCAGCGCCCAGGGTGAAAAACTGTTTTTT.

The chain links TRBV24-1 to TRBJ1-2; tentatively, D is TRBD1 (5 bases). Germline CDR1 is KGHDR and CDR2 is SFDVKD. V was clipped by 3 bases and J by 7 bases, with 11 bases between them. The CDR3 has 13 amino acids. The CDR3 DNA sequence: TGTGCCACCAGTGATCGGGGAGGGACTGGCTACACCTTC. Residues: CATSDRGGTGYTF.

This clonotype appeared a few times. The V call is TRBV27, the J call TRBJ1-6; possible D gene TRBD1, 6 bases. Trimming removed 4 bases from V and 8 bases from J, with 27 bases in between. Germline lookup yields CDR1 MNHEY and CDR2 SMNVEV (reference sequence). The CDR3 loop spans 19 amino acids. The CDR3 loop reads CASSSFQTPPLTGYSPLHF. In nucleotides, the CDR3 is TGTGCCAGCAGTTCCTTCCAGACGCCACCGTTGACAGGATATTCACCCCTCCACTTT.

The chain recombines TRBV6-5 with TRBJ1-6, with 7 bases fitting TRBD1. CDR1 MNHEY and CDR2 SVGAGI come from the germline V gene. This CDR3 is 15 amino acids long. Unmatched junction bases numbered 9, after V lost 7 bases and J lost 6 bases. The CDR3 here is CASILTGQRNSPLHF. The CDR3 region has the DNA TGTGCCAGCATTCTGACAGGGCAACGTAATTCACCCCTCCACTTT.

This clonotype was observed a few times. The rearrangement uses TRBV3-1 and TRBJ2-3; D not certain. CDR1 LGHDT and CDR2 YNNKEL come from the germline V gene (reference sequence). V lost 4 bases, J lost 8 bases, and 7 bases lay in between. The CDR3 has 11 amino acids. The CDR3 here is CASSRRGTQYF. The DNA for the CDR3 is TGTGCCAGCAGCCGCCGCGGTACGCAGTATTTT.

This clonotype has at least ten counts. The V call is TRBV12-3 or TRBV12-4, the J call TRBJ2-5; D remains ambiguous. Trimming removed 6 bases from V and 7 bases from J, with 9 bases in between. This CDR3 has 11 amino acids. In nucleotides, the CDR3 is TGTGCCAGCAGCAGTCGTGGGACCCAGTACTTC. Translation: CASSSRGTQYF.

There are many counts of this clonotype. The V call is TRBV5-1, the J call TRBJ2-3, with D uncertain. The CDR3 runs 15 residues. Germline loops: CDR1 SGHRS, CDR2 YFSETQ. The ends were cut back, 0 bases at V and 6 bases at J, with 14 bases in the middle. CDR3 amino acids: CASSLGTANTDTQYF. In nucleotides, the CDR3 is TGCGCCAGCAGCTTGGGGACGGCGAACACTGATACGCAGTATTTT. Variable domain in full (rest from reference TRBV5-1 and TRBJ2-3): KAGVTQTPRYLIKTRGQQVTLSCSPISGHRSVSWYQQTPGQGLQFLFEYFSETQRNKGNFPGRFSGRQFSNSRSEMNVSTLELGDSALYLCASSLGTANTDTQYFGPGTRLTVL.